Listed below are T cell receptor beta chains from one sample, sequenced in a study of identical twins. TCRdb re-called the 5' RACE reads through MiXCR, storing one row per CDR3 protein. The sample contains roughly 220,000 distinct CDR3 sequences, 6.5% of which appear only once. This same sample was also taken into another study, of T cells expressing NK-cell markers.

The source material was CD8+ T cells sorted from blood. The receptors shown here come from a young woman in good health. The CDR3 runs from the conserved cysteine through the conserved F or W. A D gene is named only where the DNA matches it firmly. Not every row has a clone size; where given, it reads once, few, many or a size class.

TRBV4-3	TRBJ2-1	many	TRBD2	CASSLTTSGHYNEQFF	TGCGCCAGCAGCCTGACGACTAGCGGGCATTACAATGAGCAGTTCTTC
TRBV7-9	TRBJ2-1	few	-	CASSHPDSYQYEQFF	TGTGCCAGCAGCCACCCGGACAGTTATCAATATGAGCAGTTCTTC
TRBV11-2	TRBJ2-1	few	-	CASSLGRLRGGIYNEQFF	TGTGCCAGCAGCTTGGGGCGTCTCCGGGGCGGGATCTACAATGAGCAGTTCTTC
TRBV6-5	TRBJ1-2	-	-	CASSSTSRLFNYGYTF	TGTGCCAGCAGCTCCACGAGCCGATTATTTAACTATGGCTACACCTTC
TRBV7-6	TRBJ1-1	many	-	CASSPLGVTEAFF	TGTGCCAGCAGCCCGCTGGGGGTCACTGAAGCTTTCTTT
TRBV7-9	TRBJ2-7	few	-	CASSPGTPPFRYEQYF	TGTGCCAGCAGCCCCGGGACACCGCCTTTCCGGTACGAGCAGTACTTC
TRBV5-6	TRBJ1-5	few	-	CASSSGTSWDQPQHF	TGTGCCAGCAGCTCCGGGACCTCTTGGGACCAGCCCCAGCATTTT
TRBV4-2	TRBJ2-2	many	TRBD2	CASSQEVRLAGGANTGELFF	TGTGCCAGCAGCCAAGAGGTACGACTAGCGGGGGGCGCGAACACCGGGGAGCTGTTTTTT
TRBV4-3	TRBJ2-7	-	TRBD2	CASSLYLAGNEQYF	TGCGCCAGCAGCCTCTACCTAGCGGGAAACGAGCAGTACTTC
TRBV13	TRBJ1-1	-	-	CASSGGTGIHGEAFF	TGTGCCAGCAGCGGCGGAACAGGGATCCACGGTGAAGCTTTCTTT
TRBV27	TRBJ2-2	many	TRBD1	CASSPWTGSGELFF	TGTGCCAGCAGTCCCTGGACAGGGTCCGGGGAGCTGTTTTTT
TRBV7-8	TRBJ2-7	few	-	CASSSPLVKYEQYF	TGTGCCAGCAGCTCCCCGTTGGTCAAGTACGAGCAGTACTTC
TRBV4-3	TRBJ2-2	-	-	CASSQDRNTGELFF	TGCGCCAGCAGCCAAGACAGAAACACCGGGGAGCTGTTTTTT
TRBV2	TRBJ2-3	-	TRBD2	CASRSGGLYTDTQYF	TGTGCCAGCAGGAGCGGGGGCCTTTACACAGATACGCAGTATTTT
TRBV27	TRBJ2-1	-	-	CASSFRDEAYNEQFF	TGTGCCAGCAGTTTTCGAGATGAAGCATACAATGAGCAGTTCTTC
TRBV7-9	TRBJ2-1	many	-	CASSGEWGSSYNEQFF	TGTGCCAGCAGCGGGGAGTGGGGTAGCTCCTACAATGAGCAGTTCTTC
TRBV5-4	TRBJ2-7	-	-	CAMSPGLVYEQYF	TGTGCCATGAGCCCGGGACTCGTCTACGAGCAGTACTTC
TRBV9	TRBJ2-3	-	TRBD2	CASSVVSSGGLDTQYF	TGTGCCAGCAGCGTGGTCTCTAGCGGGGGGCTAGATACGCAGTATTTT
TRBV9	TRBJ1-2	many	-	CASSPIGDGYTF	TGTGCCAGCAGCCCCATCGGGGATGGCTACACCTTC
TRBV5-1	TRBJ1-1	few	-	CASSLTGTMNTEAFF	TGCGCCAGCAGCTTGACAGGTACTATGAACACTGAAGCTTTCTTT
TRBV4-1	TRBJ1-2	once	-	CASSQDGGRPYGYTF	TGCGCCAGCAGCCAAGATGGGGGTAGGCCCTATGGCTACACCTTC
TRBV7-9	TRBJ2-1	-	-	CASKTSNEQFF	TGTGCCAGCAAGACGTCCAATGAGCAGTTCTTC
TRBV5-1	TRBJ2-5	few	-	CASSLVETQYF	TGCGCCAGCAGCTTGGTTGAGACCCAGTACTTC
TRBV20-1	TRBJ2-1	-	TRBD2	CSARDLGGSYNEQFF	TGCAGTGCTAGAGACCTGGGGGGGTCCTACAATGAGCAGTTCTTC
TRBV29-1	TRBJ2-6	-	-	CSALGAPGANVLTF	TGCAGCGCCCTAGGGGCGCCTGGGGCCAACGTCCTGACTTTC
TRBV30	TRBJ2-2	few	-	CAYTSHTGELFF	TGTGCCTACACTAGTCACACCGGGGAGCTGTTTTTT
TRBV6-2/TRBV6-3	TRBJ2-1	few	TRBD1	CASRPGTGFFDNEQFF	TGTGCCAGCAGGCCCGGGACAGGTTTTTTTGACAATGAGCAGTTCTTC